This T cell receptor (beta chain) was recorded in a study of shared clonotypes between healthy human individuals. Sequencing was performed with immunoSEQ multiplex PCR; in TCRdb, only in-frame clones are kept and a portion is missing. The sample has 2 million or so clones; around 96% are singletons. Study-wide points: Only a few donors were included, so the genetic and exposure-history diversity represented was limited. Against clonotypes common to all four donors, non-shared ones had lower generation probabilities.

Remarks on this clone: What it binds is unknown.

Cells designated naive CD8 were CD45RO-negative and were positively selected for CCR7, with terminally differentiated effector memory CD45RA+ cells excluded. This CDR3 has 13 residues. Germline lookup yields CDR1 SGHVS and CDR2 FQNEAQ. Trimming took 6 bases from V and 5 from J, leaving 13 bases between them. The origin of this receptor is a man younger than 35 in good health. The V gene is TRBV7-8, the J gene TRBJ2-5; D possibly corresponds to TRBD1 (5 bases). The specimen was naive CD8+ T cells sorted from blood. The CDR3: CASSTQGFETQYF. In DNA form, the CDR3 reads TGTGCCAGCAGTACTCAGGGTTTTGAGACCCAGTACTTC.